These 10 T cell receptor beta chains share one sample of origin, sequenced in a study of blood T cell repertoires in COVID-19. The assay was immunoSEQ multiplex PCR, and TCRdb's table has in-frame clones only and misses some. Counted here are hundreds of thousands of clones, roughly 90% occurring once; the ten biggest clones make up about 1.8%. What was sequenced was PBMCs or T cells enriched from blood (not recorded which). The receptors originated from a woman younger than 35 with acute COVID-19.

This clone was seen just once. The chain has TRBV27 and TRBJ2-6; D is possibly TRBD1 (6 bases). This CDR3 comprises 18 residues. Germline CDR1 is MNHEY and CDR2 is SMNVEV (reference sequence). With 5 bases removed from V and 0 bases from J, the gap between germline ends came to 17 bases. CDR3 in amino acids: CASSPYRVVSSGANVLTF. The CDR3 DNA sequence: TGTGCCAGCAGTCCGTACAGGGTTGTGAGCTCTGGGGCCAACGTCCTGACTTTC.

The V gene is TRBV11-2, the J gene TRBJ1-3, with D possibly matching TRBD1 (6 bases). V was clipped by 4 bases and J by 5 bases, with 12 bases between them. The CDR3 contains 14 residues. Looked up from germline, CDR1 is SGHAT and CDR2 is FQNNGV. The CDR3: CASSSLQGRNTIYF. CDR3 DNA: TGTGCCAGCAGCTCCCTACAGGGTAGAAACACCATATATTTT.

The chain is built from TRBV2 and TRBJ1-6; perhaps TRBD1 as D (5 bases). The germline V and J ends were trimmed by 7 bases and 7 bases, with 11 bases remaining between them. Germline CDR1 and CDR2: SNHLY and FYNNEI. The CDR3 sequence is 13 residues long. CDR3 DNA sequence: TGTGCCAGCACGGGGGAAGGGAATTCACCCCTCCACTTT. It codes for CASTGEGNSPLHF.

The chain couples TRBV7-9 to TRBJ1-2, with D unclear. The CDR3 totals 13 residues. The germline V and J ends were trimmed by 9 bases and 3 bases, with 14 bases remaining between them. Germline V lookup: CDR1 SEHNR, CDR2 FQNEAQ (reference sequence). The CDR3 region has the DNA TGTGCCAGTCGGGGAGACGGCGACTATGGCTACACCTTC. Translated, it gives CASRGDGDYGYTF.

This clone was found a few times. CDR3 nucleotide sequence: TGCGCCAGCAGCCTGGGGACTAGCGGGAGATACAATGAGCAGTTCTTC. This codes for CASSLGTSGRYNEQFF. J is TRBJ2-1 and V is TRBV4-1, with 14 positions matching TRBD2. This CDR3 has 16 residues. V gave up 4 bases and J gave up 4 bases; unmatched junction bases: 3. Germline CDR1 and CDR2: MGHRA and YSYEKL.

The V and J genes are TRBV7-9 and TRBJ2-2; the D is unclear. This CDR3 comprises 14 residues. CDR1 is SEHNR, CDR2 FQNEAQ, per germline (reference sequence). V was clipped by 1 base and J by 1 base, with 4 bases between them. Here the CDR3 reads CASSLVQNTGELFF. The CDR3 region has the DNA TGTGCCAGCAGCTTAGTACAGAACACCGGGGAGCTGTTTTTT.

The chain recombines TRBV11-2 with TRBJ1-3; 9 bases line up with TRBD1. V lost 1 base, J lost 1 base, and 11 bases stayed unmatched. The CDR3 is made up of 19 amino acids. Germline V gene data show CDR1 as SGHAT and CDR2 as FQNNGV. In DNA, the CDR3 is TGTGCCAGCAGCTTAGTAGCGGGACAGGGTATTATTTCTGGAAACACCATATATTTT. This codes for CASSLVAGQGIISGNTIYF. Supplemented by reference TRBV11-2 and TRBJ1-3, the full variable domain reads EAGVAQSPRYKIIEKRQSVAFWCNPISGHATLYWYQQILGQGPKLLIQFQNNGVVDDSQLPKDRFSAERLKGVDSTLKIQPAKLEDSAVYLCASSLVAGQGIISGNTIYFGEGSWLTVV.

The chain couples TRBV15 to TRBJ2-7, with 8 bases lining up with TRBD2. V shed 1 base and J 4 bases; nucleotides not matched to a gene: 9. Germline V gene data show CDR1 as LNHNV and CDR2 as YYDKDF (reference sequence). There are 16 residues in the CDR3. The DNA of the CDR3 is TGTGCCACCAGCAGAGGGGGAGGACTAGCAGTGTACGAGCAGTACTTC. Translated: CATSRGGGLAVYEQYF.

The chain employs TRBV5-4 and TRBJ2-5; tentatively, D is TRBD2 (5 bases). The V end was cut by 4 bases, the J end by 4 bases, with 17 bases between. The CDR3 length is 15 residues. Per the germline V gene, CDR1 is SGHNT and CDR2 is YYREEE (reference sequence). The CDR3 DNA follows: TGTGCCAGCAGCAGCCGGGTCTCAGGAGGAGAGACCCAGTACTTC. Its translation is CASSSRVSGGETQYF. The full variable domain, with the rest looked up from reference TRBV5-4 and TRBJ2-5, is ETGVTQSPTHLIKTRGQQVTLRCSSQSGHNTVSWYQQALGQGPQFIFQYYREEENGRGNFPPRFSGLQFPNYSSELNVNALELDDSALYLCASSSRVSGGETQYFGPGTRLLVL.

This chain joins TRBV19 and TRBJ1-4; 7 bases map to TRBD1. The V gene's germline CDR1 is LNHDA and CDR2 SQIVND (reference sequence). The CDR3 sequence is 15 residues long. The trim removed 5 bases at V and 4 bases at J, leaving 7 bases unmatched. The CDR3 protein is CASSDGTAVNEKLFF. In DNA, the CDR3 is TGTGCCAGTAGTGACGGGACAGCGGTTAATGAAAAACTGTTTTTT.